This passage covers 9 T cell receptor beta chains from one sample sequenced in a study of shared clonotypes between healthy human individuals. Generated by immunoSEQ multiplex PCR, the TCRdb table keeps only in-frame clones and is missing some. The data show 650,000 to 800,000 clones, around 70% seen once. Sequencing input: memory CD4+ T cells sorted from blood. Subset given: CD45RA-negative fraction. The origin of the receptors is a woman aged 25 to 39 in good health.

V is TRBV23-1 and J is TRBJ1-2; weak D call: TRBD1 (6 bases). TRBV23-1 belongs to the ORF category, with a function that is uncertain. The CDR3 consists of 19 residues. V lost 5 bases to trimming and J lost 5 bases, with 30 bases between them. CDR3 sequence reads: CASSGTTGTFVGGEYGYTF. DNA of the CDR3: TGCGCCAGCAGTGGGACGACAGGCACTTTTGTGGGGGGCGAATATGGCTACACCTTC.

CDR3 residues: CASRTWQSNHEQYF. The DNA of the CDR3 is TGTGCCAGCCGAACATGGCAGTCGAACCACGAGCAGTACTTC. The chain uses TRBV11-2 and TRBJ2-7; D ambiguous. This CDR3 is built from 14 residues. The V gene's germline CDR1 is SGHAT and CDR2 FQNNGV. V gave up 8 bases and J gave up 5 bases, with 19 bases separating them.

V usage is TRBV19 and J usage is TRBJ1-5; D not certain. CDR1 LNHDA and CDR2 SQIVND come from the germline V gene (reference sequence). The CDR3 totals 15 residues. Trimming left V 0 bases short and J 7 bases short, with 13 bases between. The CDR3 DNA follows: TGTGCCAGTAGTATAGATTTGGAGTTTCCCCAGCCCCAGCATTTT. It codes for CASSIDLEFPQPQHF.

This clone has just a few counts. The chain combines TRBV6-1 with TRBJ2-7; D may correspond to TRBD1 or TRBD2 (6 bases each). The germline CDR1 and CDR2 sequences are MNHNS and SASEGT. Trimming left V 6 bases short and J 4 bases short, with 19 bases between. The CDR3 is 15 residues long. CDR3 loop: CASSSLWGAGYEQYF. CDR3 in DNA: TGTGCCAGCAGCTCGCTGTGGGGGGCTGGATACGAGCAGTACTTC.

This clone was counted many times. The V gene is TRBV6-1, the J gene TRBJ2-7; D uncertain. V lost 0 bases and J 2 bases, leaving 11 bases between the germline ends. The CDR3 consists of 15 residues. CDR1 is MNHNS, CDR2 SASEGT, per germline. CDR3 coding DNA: TGTGCCAGCAGTGAAGCAAGGTTAGGGCCCTACGAGCAGTACTTC. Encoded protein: CASSEARLGPYEQYF.

The CDR3 DNA sequence: TGTGCCAGCACACAGAATAACTATGGCTACACCTTC. Protein product: CASTQNNYGYTF. The J gene is TRBJ1-2, the V gene TRBV6-1; D gene unclear. The V gene's germline CDR1 is MNHNS and CDR2 SASEGT. V lost 7 bases and J 1 base, leaving 7 bases between the germline ends. The CDR3 spans 12 residues.

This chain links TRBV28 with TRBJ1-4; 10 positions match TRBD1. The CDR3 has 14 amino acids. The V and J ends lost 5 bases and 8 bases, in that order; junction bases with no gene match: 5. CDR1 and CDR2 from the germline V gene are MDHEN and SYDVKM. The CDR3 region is CASSPGQGVEKLFF. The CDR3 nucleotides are TGTGCCAGCAGTCCTGGACAGGGGGTGGAAAAACTGTTTTTT.

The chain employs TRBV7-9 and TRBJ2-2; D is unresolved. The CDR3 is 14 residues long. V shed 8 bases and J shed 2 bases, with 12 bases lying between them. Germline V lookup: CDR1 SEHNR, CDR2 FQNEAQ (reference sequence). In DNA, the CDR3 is TGTGCCAGCGGGTTGGCGCCCAACACCGGGGAGCTGTTTTTT. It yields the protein CASGLAPNTGELFF.

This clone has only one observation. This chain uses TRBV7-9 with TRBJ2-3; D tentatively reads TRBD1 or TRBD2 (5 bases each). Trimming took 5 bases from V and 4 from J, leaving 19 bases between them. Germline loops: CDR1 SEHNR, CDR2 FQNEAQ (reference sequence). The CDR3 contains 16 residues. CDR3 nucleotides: TGTGCCAGCAGCCCGGGGCTCGGAGGAAGTGCAGATACGCAGTATTTT. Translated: CASSPGLGGSADTQYF.